These 16 T cell receptor beta chains were all obtained from the same sample, sequenced in a study of T cell changes during pregnancy in multiple sclerosis. Sequencing used immunoSEQ multiplex PCR; TCRdb keeps in-frame clones, though not all of them. The sample carries tens of thousands of clones, 75% to 90% recorded once. Material: peripheral blood, obtained in the first trimester of pregnancy. These receptors were taken from a female donor in good health, enrolled as a control in a pregnancy study.

This clone came up once. This sequence joins TRBV5-5 and TRBJ1-1; D perhaps matches TRBD1 (6 bases). Germline V lookup: CDR1 SGHKS, CDR2 YYEKEE (reference sequence). CDR3 length: 16 residues. V was shortened by 3 bases and J by 4 bases, with 19 bases between the two germline ends. The CDR3 sequence is CASSWADSYLSTEAFF. In DNA, the CDR3 is TGTGCCAGCAGCTGGGCGGACAGCTATTTAAGCACTGAAGCTTTCTTT.

V and J are TRBV5-6 and TRBJ2-5; 13 positions match TRBD2. The CDR3 sequence is 16 residues long. V trimming: 1 base; J trimming: 6 bases; junction bases outside the gene matches: 6. Per germline, CDR1 SGHDT and CDR2 YYEEEE. CDR3 bases: TGTGCCAGCAGCTTGAGTCCACTAGCGGGGGGGCAGACCCAGTACTTC. Translation: CASSLSPLAGGQTQYF. The variable domain in full, with the rest retrieved from reference TRBV5-6 and TRBJ2-5, is DAGVTQSPTHLIKTRGQQVTLRCSPKSGHDTVSWYQQALGQGPQFIFQYYEEEERQRGNFPDRFSGHQFPNYSSELNVNALLLGDSALYLCASSLSPLAGGQTQYFGPGTRLLVL.

The chain is built from TRBV7-8 and TRBJ2-3, with TRBD1 as a possible D gene (5 bases). The CDR3 is made up of 16 amino acids. Germline lookup yields CDR1 SGHVS and CDR2 FQNEAQ. V was trimmed by 6 bases and J by 0 bases, leaving 16 bases between them. DNA for the CDR3: TGTGCCAGCAGACCTAATGGGGCATTAAGCACAGATACGCAGTATTTT. Its translation: CASRPNGALSTDTQYF. Variable domain in full (rest from reference TRBV7-8 and TRBJ2-3): GAGVSQSPRYKVAKRGQDVALRCDPISGHVSLFWYQQALGQGPEFLTYFQNEAQLDKSGLPSDRFFAERPEGSVSTLKIQRTQQEDSAVYLCASRPNGALSTDTQYFGPGTRLTVL.

The chain has TRBV28 and TRBJ1-4; D is unclear. Trimming removed 8 bases from V and 7 bases from J, with 11 bases in between. The germline CDR1 and CDR2 sequences are MDHEN and SYDVKM. The CDR3 covers 12 residues. The CDR3 DNA reads TGTGCCAGCTTGACGGGGAGTGAAAAACTGTTTTTT. Its translation: CASLTGSEKLFF.

The V and J genes are TRBV18 and TRBJ2-3, with 11 bases matching TRBD2. Trimming at V came to 3 bases and at J to 6 bases, leaving 8 bases not matched to a gene. Germline CDR1 is KGHSH and CDR2 is LQKENI. The CDR3 totals 16 residues. The CDR3 coding sequence is TGTGCCAGCTCACCGACTAGCGGGGCCGGTATGGATACGCAGTATTTT. This gives the protein CASSPTSGAGMDTQYF.

The rearrangement joins TRBV7-9 to TRBJ1-3; D might be TRBD1 (5 bases). The ends were cut back, 2 bases at V and 7 bases at J, with 12 bases in the middle. Germline assignment: CDR1 SEHNR and CDR2 FQNEAQ (reference sequence). This CDR3 has 14 residues. The CDR3 DNA reads TGTGCCAGCAGCTTACCGGCCAGGGCGAACACCATATATTTT. It codes for CASSLPARANTIYF. The variable domain in full, completed from reference TRBV7-9 and TRBJ1-3, reads DTGVSQNPRHKITKRGQNVTFRCDPISEHNRLYWYRQTLGQGPEFLTYFQNEAQLEKSRLLSDRFSAERPKGSFSTLEIQRTEQGDSAMYLCASSLPARANTIYFGEGSWLTVV.

The chain recombines TRBV5-8 with TRBJ2-7; D ambiguous. Germline V gives CDR1 SGHTS, CDR2 YDEGEE. The CDR3 runs to 15 residues. V was pared by 1 base and J by 0 bases, with 11 bases between. CDR3 sequence (DNA): TGTGCCAGCAGCTTGTACGGGTATGCCTCCTACGAGCAGTACTTC. Its translation: CASSLYGYASYEQYF.

The chain links TRBV7-9 to TRBJ2-6, with a tentative D call TRBD1 (5 bases). This CDR3 is 15 amino acids long. CDR1 is SEHNR, CDR2 FQNEAQ, per germline (reference sequence). Trimming took off 4 bases at V and 0 bases at J, with 7 bases between the two ends. CDR3 sequence (DNA): TGTGCCAGCAGCTGGGGCGGCTCTGGGGCCAACGTCCTGACTTTC. Translating gives CASSWGGSGANVLTF.

In this sample, this clone turned up a few times. The chain joins TRBV18 to TRBJ2-5; 7 nucleotides agree with TRBD1. V gave up 4 bases and J gave up 4 bases; unmatched junction bases: 9. From germline, CDR1 is KGHSH and CDR2 LQKENI. This CDR3 has 15 amino acids. The CDR3: CASSQTIDRVETQYF. Here the CDR3 DNA reads TGTGCCAGCTCACAAACGATTGACAGGGTAGAGACCCAGTACTTC.

The V gene is TRBV7-6, the J gene TRBJ2-7; 7 bases align to TRBD1. J gave up 2 bases and V 4 bases, and 8 bases lay outside the gene matches. The germline gives CDR1 SGHVS, CDR2 FNYEAQ. The CDR3 spans 15 residues. This chain's CDR3 is CASSSHGTEAYEQYF. CDR3 nucleotide sequence: TGTGCCAGCAGCTCACACGGGACAGAGGCCTACGAGCAGTACTTC. The entire variable domain, with the rest obtained from reference TRBV7-6 and TRBJ2-7, is as follows: GAGVSQSPRYKVTKRGQDVALRCDPISGHVSLYWYRQALGQGPEFLTYFNYEAQQDKSGLPNDRFSAERPEGSISTLTIQRTEQRDSAMYRCASSSHGTEAYEQYFGPGTRLTVT.

Here the CDR3 reads CASSVEGGGRSEQYF. As DNA, the CDR3 is TGTGCCAGCAGCGTAGAAGGAGGGGGCCGGAGCGAGCAGTACTTC. The chain uses TRBV9 and TRBJ2-7, with D maybe TRBD1 (7 bases). The CDR3 extends over 15 amino acids. The germline gives CDR1 SGDLS, CDR2 YYNGEE. Trimming cost V 0 bases and J 6 bases, with 16 bases left between them.

This clone was counted a single time. The rearrangement links TRBV6-5 to TRBJ2-1; no reliable D call. Germline values: CDR1 MNHEY, CDR2 SVGAGI. Between the trimmed V and J ends, which lost 2 bases and 6 bases, there was a span of 5 bases. The CDR3 loop spans 12 amino acids. The CDR3 here is CASSYPSNEQFF. The CDR3 nucleotides read TGTGCCAGCAGTTACCCCTCCAATGAGCAGTTCTTC.

V gene TRBV4-2 combines with J gene TRBJ1-2, with 9 bases aligning to TRBD1. The CDR3 spans 13 residues. CDR1 is LGHNA and CDR2 is YNFKEQ in the germline V gene. The J segment lost 7 bases and the V segment lost 3 bases, leaving 3 bases of the junction unmatched. CDR3 bases: TGTGCCAGCAGCCAGGGACAGGGCTCTGGCTACACCTTC. The encoded protein is CASSQGQGSGYTF.

DNA of the CDR3: TGTGCCAGCAGTCGACGGGGACTAGCGGGGAACTACGAGCAGTACTTC. Amino acids: CASSRRGLAGNYEQYF. This chain joins TRBV2 and TRBJ2-5, with 13 bases identical to TRBD2. The J call is uncertain, as TRBJ2-7 better fits the DNA end. The CDR3 is 16 amino acids. Germline V lookup: CDR1 SNHLY, CDR2 FYNNEI.

The chain employs TRBV7-6 and TRBJ2-1, with D perhaps TRBD2 (5 bases). Germline CDR1 reads SGHVS; CDR2 reads FNYEAQ. The CDR3 loop spans 14 amino acids. V shed 1 base and J shed 4 bases, with 8 bases lying between them. CDR3 DNA: TGTGCCAGCAGCTTAGTATCGGGGTACAATGAGCAGTTCTTC. It specifies CASSLVSGYNEQFF. Using reference TRBV7-6 and TRBJ2-1 for the parts outside the CDR3, the full variable domain is GAGVSQSPRYKVTKRGQDVALRCDPISGHVSLYWYRQALGQGPEFLTYFNYEAQQDKSGLPNDRFSAERPEGSISTLTIQRTEQRDSAMYRCASSLVSGYNEQFFGPGTRLTVL.

This chain connects TRBV2 to TRBJ2-2; TRBD1 matches at 8 bases. The length of the CDR3 is 15 residues. Germline-derived CDR1 and CDR2 are SNHLY and FYNNEI. V lost 6 bases to trimming and J lost 1 base; unmatched junction nucleotides: 4. The CDR3 protein is CASRLGQGNTGELFF. The DNA for the CDR3 is TGTGCCAGCAGGCTTGGACAGGGGAACACCGGGGAGCTGTTTTTT.